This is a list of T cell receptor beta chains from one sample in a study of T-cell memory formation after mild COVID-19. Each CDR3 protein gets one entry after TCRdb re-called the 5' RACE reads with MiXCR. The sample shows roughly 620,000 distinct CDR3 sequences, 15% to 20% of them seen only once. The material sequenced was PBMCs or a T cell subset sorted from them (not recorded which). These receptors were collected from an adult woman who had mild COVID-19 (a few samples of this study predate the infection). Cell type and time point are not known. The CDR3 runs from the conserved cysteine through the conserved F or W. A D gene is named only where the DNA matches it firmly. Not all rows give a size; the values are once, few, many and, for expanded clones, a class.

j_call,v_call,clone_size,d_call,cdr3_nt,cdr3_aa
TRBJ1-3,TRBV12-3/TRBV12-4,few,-,TGTGCCAGCAGTTTGCGGACCGGGATATATTTT,CASSLRTGIYF
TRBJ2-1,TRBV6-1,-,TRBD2,TGTGCCAGCAGTGAGGGGGGGAATACCTACAATGAGCAGTTCTTC,CASSEGGNTYNEQFF
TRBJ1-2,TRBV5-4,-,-,TGTGCCAGCAGCTTACACGGGGCTGACTATGGCTACACCTTC,CASSLHGADYGYTF
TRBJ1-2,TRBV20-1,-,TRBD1,TGCAGTGCTAGCCAGGGACAGTTAGGCTACACCTTC,CSASQGQLGYTF
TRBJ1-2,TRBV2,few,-,TGTGCCACCGCAGTACGGTTTAACTATGGCTACACCTTC,CATAVRFNYGYTF
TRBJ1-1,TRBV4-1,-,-,TGCGCCAGCAGCCAAGTACCGGGACCGAACACTGAAGCTTTCTTT,CASSQVPGPNTEAFF
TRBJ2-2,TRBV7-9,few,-,TGTGCCAGCAGCTCCGAGAACGGTGGCACCGGGGAGCTGTTTTTT,CASSSENGGTGELFF
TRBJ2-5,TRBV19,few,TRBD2,TGTGCCAGTAGTGCCGGACTAGCGGGAGGGGCCGGGGAGACCCAGTACTTC,CASSAGLAGGAGETQYF
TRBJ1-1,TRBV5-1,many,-,TGTGCCAGCAGCTTGGGGGGCCAGAACACTGAAGCTTTCTTT,CASSLGGQNTEAFF
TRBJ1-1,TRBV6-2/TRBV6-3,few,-,TGTGCCAGTCACAAGGTCGGGAACACTGAAGCTTTCTTT,CASHKVGNTEAFF
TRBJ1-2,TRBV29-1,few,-,TGCAGCGTCGAAGTCGGGACGGGCTATGGCTACACCTTC,CSVEVGTGYGYTF
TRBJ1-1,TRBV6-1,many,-,TGTGCCAGCCTACAGGGAGGAAACACTGAAGCTTTCTTT,CASLQGGNTEAFF
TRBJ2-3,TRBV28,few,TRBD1,TGTGCCAGCAGTTTTCGAGACAGGGGGCCAGATACGCAGTATTTT,CASSFRDRGPDTQYF
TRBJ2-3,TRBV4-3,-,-,TGCGCCAGCAGCCAAGATACCGGAACAGATACGCAGTATTTT,CASSQDTGTDTQYF
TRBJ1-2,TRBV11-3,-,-,TGTGCCAGCAGCCCCCTCGCGGCTTCCTCGGAAGGCTACACCTTC,CASSPLAASSEGYTF
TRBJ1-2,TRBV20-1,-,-,TGCAGTGCTAGTTCGGGGCGGGGTGGCTACACCTTC,CSASSGRGGYTF
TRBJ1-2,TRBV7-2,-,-,TGTGCCAGCAGATCACCGGGACGAGCTACCGGGGTCTACACCTTC,CASRSPGRATGVYTF
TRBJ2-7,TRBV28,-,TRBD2,TGTGCCAGCAGGAGTTCCCGGGGGGGATACGAGCAGTACTTC,CASRSSRGGYEQYF
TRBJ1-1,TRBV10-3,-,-,TGTGCCATTCGGACAGTTTGGGGGACTGAAGCTTTCTTT,CAIRTVWGTEAFF
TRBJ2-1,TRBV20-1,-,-,TGCAGTGCTAGGTCGAGCGGGCGGTCCTACAATGAGCAGTTCTTC,CSARSSGRSYNEQFF
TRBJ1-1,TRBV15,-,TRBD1,TGTGCCACCAGGAGACCGGGACAGGGGTCCACTGAAGCTTTCTTT,CATRRPGQGSTEAFF
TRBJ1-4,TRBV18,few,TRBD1,TGTGCCAGCTCAAAAGGGACAGGGAATGAAAAACTGTTTTTT,CASSKGTGNEKLFF
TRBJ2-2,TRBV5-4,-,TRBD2,TGTGCCAGCAGCTCTATACTAGCGGGAGTCGCCGGGGAGCTGTTTTTT,CASSSILAGVAGELFF
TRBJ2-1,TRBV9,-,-,TGTGCCAGCAGCGAACGACTGAGCGGCTCCTACAATGAGCAGTTCTTC,CASSERLSGSYNEQFF
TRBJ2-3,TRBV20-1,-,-,TGCAGTGCTAGAGATCCCAGGAGGGGGGAAAGGCAGTATTTT,CSARDPRRGERQYF
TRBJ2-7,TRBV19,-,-,TGTGCCAGTAGTACGAGCTGGGGGCATCGCTACGAGCAGTACTTC,CASSTSWGHRYEQYF
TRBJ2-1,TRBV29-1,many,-,TGCAGCGCCCGAGGGTCTAGGGGCCCCCTCAATGAGCAGTTCTTC,CSARGSRGPLNEQFF
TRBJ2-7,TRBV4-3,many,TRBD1,TGCGCCAGCAGCCAAGATACAGGGGGAACGGCGCAGTACTTC,CASSQDTGGTAQYF
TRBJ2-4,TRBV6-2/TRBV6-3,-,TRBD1,TGTGCCAGCAGTCCCCCCGGGACAGCACTAGCCAAAAACATTCAGTACTTC,CASSPPGTALAKNIQYF
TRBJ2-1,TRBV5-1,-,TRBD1,TGCGCCAGCAGCTTGGGCGGGACAGGCTCCTACAATGAGCAGTTCTTC,CASSLGGTGSYNEQFF
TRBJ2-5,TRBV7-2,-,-,TGTGCCAGCATCCATATCCGGGACTACCAAGAGACCCAGTACTTC,CASIHIRDYQETQYF
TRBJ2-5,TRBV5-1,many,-,TGCGCCAGCAGCTGGGGGCAGGGACAAGAGACCCAGTACTTC,CASSWGQGQETQYF
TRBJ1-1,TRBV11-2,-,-,TGTGCCAGCAGCTTAGCTCGGGGGCTAGCTGAAGCTTTCTTT,CASSLARGLAEAFF
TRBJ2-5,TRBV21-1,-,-,TGTGCCAGCAGCCTAGGGGACAGGGGCGCGGAAGAGACCCAGTACTTC,CASSLGDRGAEETQYF
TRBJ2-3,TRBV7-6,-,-,TGTGCCAGCAGCTTAGATGTGGAGACGGGGAGGATGGATACGCAGTATTTT,CASSLDVETGRMDTQYF
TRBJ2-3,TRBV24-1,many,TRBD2,TGTGCCACCAGTGACCGTAGACTAGCGGACTCTAGCACAGATACGCAGTATTTT,CATSDRRLADSSTDTQYF
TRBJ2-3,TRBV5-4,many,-,TGTGCCAGCAGCTTGGATCCGCGGGACATGGGCACAGATACGCAGTATTTT,CASSLDPRDMGTDTQYF
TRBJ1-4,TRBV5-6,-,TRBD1,TGTGCCAGCAGCTGGCAGGGACAGCGGACTAATGAAAAACTGTTTTTT,CASSWQGQRTNEKLFF
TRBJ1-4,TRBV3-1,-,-,TGTGCCAGCAGCCAAGGAGGGGCGATTGAAAAACTGTTTTTT,CASSQGGAIEKLFF
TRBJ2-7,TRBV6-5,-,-,TGTGCCAGCAGTTATAGATTAGGGTTAAACGAGCAGTACTTC,CASSYRLGLNEQYF